This T cell receptor (beta chain) was recovered during a study of blood T cell repertoires in COVID-19. Study summary: COVID-19 samples from acute and convalescent phases originated in the United States, Italy and Spain. The cDNA or gDNA used as material had been derived from T cells, B-cell-depleted T cells, or PBMCs.

Germline lookup yields CDR1 LGHDT and CDR2 YNNKEL (reference sequence). The CDR3 is 15 amino acids. V lost 1 base to trimming and J lost 6 bases; unmatched junction nucleotides: 5. As processed by the authors: For nucleated cells, counts were estimated from reference gene primer amplification. TCRdb's copy holds only in-frame clones and misses some; the assay was immunoSEQ multiplex PCR. The V and J calls and clone size come from that table; D and trimming were worked out from the DNA. The data show about 230,000 clones, roughly four fifths seen once. Sample: peripheral blood. This TCR came from a woman aged 45-60 years with acute or convalescent COVID-19. The genes are TRBV3-1 (or the pseudogene TRBV3-2) and TRBJ2-1, with TRBD2 matching over 8 bases. CDR3 sequence (DNA): TGTGCCAGCAGCCAAGCAGGACTAGCTTCCAATGAGCAGTTCTTC. Translation gives CASSQAGLASNEQFF.